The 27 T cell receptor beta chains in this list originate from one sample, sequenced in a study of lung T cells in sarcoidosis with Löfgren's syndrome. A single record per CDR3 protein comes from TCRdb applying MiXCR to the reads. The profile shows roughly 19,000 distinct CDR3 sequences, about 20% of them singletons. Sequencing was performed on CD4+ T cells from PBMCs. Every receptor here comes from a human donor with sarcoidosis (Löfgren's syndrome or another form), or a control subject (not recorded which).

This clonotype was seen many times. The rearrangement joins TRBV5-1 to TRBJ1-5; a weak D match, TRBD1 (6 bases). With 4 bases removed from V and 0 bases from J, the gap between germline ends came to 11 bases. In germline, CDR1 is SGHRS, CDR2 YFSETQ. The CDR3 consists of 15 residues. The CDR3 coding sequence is TGCGCCAGCAGCCCGACAGGAAATAGCAATCAGCCCCAGCATTTT. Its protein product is CASSPTGNSNQPQHF.

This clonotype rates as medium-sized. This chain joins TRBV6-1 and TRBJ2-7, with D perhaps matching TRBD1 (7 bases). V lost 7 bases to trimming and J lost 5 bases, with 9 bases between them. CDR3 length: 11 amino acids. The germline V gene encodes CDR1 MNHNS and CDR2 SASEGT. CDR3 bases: TGTGCCAGCATCAGGGGGGACGAGCAGTACTTC. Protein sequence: CASIRGDEQYF.

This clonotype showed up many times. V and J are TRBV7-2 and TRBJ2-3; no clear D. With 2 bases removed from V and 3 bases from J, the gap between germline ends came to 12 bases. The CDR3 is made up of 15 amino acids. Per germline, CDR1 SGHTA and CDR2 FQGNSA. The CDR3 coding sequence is TGTGCCAGCAGCTTATCGGCAGGAGTAACAGATACGCAGTATTTT. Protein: CASSLSAGVTDTQYF. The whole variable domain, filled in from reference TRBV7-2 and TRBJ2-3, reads GAGVSQSPSNKVTEKGKDVELRCDPISGHTALYWYRQSLGQGLEFLIYFQGNSAPDKSGLPSDRFSAERTGGSVSTLTIQRTQQEDSAVYLCASSLSAGVTDTQYFGPGTRLTVL.

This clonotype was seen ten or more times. This chain's CDR3 is CASSLGQDNEKLFF. The CDR3 DNA sequence: TGTGCCAGCAGCCTTGGCCAGGATAATGAAAAACTGTTTTTT. V is TRBV12-3 or TRBV12-4 and J is TRBJ1-4, with D hard to call. The V end was cut by 6 bases, the J end by 4 bases, with 12 bases between. The CDR3 contains 14 residues.

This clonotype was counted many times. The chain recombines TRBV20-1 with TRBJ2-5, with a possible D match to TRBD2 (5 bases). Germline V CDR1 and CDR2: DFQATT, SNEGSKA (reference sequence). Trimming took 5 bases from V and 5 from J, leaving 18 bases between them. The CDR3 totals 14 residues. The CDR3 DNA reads TGCAGTGCTTACCTCCGGGGTGTGGCGGAGACCCAGTACTTC. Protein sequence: CSAYLRGVAETQYF.

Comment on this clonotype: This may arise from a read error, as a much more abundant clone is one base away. The CDR3 DNA follows: TGTGCCAGCAGTCGGACAGACAACACTGAAGCTTTCTTT. Translation: CASSRTDNTEAFF. This rearrangement joins TRBV12-3 or TRBV12-4 to TRBJ1-1, with TRBD1 as a possible D gene (6 bases). The CDR3 contains 13 residues. Deletions cut 5 bases from V and 2 bases from J, with 9 bases between.

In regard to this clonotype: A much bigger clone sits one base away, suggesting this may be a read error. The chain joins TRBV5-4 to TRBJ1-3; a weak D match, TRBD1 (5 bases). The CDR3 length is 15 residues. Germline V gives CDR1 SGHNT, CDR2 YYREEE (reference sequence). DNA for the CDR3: TGTGCCAGCAGCTTGGACAGTGCGGGGGGAAACCCCATATATTTT. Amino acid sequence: CASSLDSAGGNPIYF.

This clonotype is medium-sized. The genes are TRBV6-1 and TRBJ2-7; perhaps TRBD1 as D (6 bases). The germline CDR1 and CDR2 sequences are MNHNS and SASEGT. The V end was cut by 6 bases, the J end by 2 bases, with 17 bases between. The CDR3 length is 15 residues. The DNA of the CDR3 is TGTGCCAGCAGCCTAACCCGGGACACAGCCTACGAGCAGTACTTC. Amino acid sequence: CASSLTRDTAYEQYF.

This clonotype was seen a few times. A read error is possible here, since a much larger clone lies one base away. CDR3: CASSLALSVTDAQYF. DNA for the CDR3: TGTGCCAGCAGCTTAGCGCTTAGCGTCACAGATGCGCAGTATTTT. This chain joins TRBV7-2 and TRBJ2-3; weak D call: TRBD2 (5 bases). CDR1 SGHTA and CDR2 FQGNSA come from the germline V gene. This CDR3 contains 15 residues.

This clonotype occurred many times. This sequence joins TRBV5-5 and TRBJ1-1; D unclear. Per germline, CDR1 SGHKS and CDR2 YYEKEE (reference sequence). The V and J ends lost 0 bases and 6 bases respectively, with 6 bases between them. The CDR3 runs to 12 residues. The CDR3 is CASSLGEAEAFF. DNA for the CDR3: TGTGCCAGCAGCTTGGGGGAGGCTGAAGCTTTCTTT.

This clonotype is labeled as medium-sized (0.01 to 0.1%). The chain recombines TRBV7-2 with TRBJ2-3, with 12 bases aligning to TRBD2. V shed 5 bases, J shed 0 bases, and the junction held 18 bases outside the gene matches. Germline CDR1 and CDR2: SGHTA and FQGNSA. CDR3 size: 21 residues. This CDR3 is CASSPRLRLRTSGDSTDTQYF. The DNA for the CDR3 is TGTGCCAGCAGCCCGCGCCTACGATTAAGGACTAGCGGGGATAGCACAGATACGCAGTATTTT.

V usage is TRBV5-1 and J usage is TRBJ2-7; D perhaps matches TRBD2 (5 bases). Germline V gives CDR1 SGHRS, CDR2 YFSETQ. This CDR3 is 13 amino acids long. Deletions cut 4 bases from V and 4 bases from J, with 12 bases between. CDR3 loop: CASSLRADYEQYF. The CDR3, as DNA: TGCGCCAGCAGCCTGAGGGCCGATTACGAGCAGTACTTC.

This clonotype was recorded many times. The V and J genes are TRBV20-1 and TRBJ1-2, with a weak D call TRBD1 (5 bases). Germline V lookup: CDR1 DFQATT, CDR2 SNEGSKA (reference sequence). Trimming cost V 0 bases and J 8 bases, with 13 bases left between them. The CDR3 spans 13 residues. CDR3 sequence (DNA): TGCAGTGCTAGAGATCGGGGGTTGTGGGGCTACACCTTC. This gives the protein CSARDRGLWGYTF.

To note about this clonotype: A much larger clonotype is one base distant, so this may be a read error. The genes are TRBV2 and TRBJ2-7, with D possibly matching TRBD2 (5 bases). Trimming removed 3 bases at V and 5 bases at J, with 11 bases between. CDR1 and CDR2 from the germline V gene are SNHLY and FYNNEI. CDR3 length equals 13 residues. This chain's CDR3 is CASSETTGNEQYF. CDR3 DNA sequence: TGTGCCAGCAGTGAGACAACGGGAAACGAGCAGTACTTC.

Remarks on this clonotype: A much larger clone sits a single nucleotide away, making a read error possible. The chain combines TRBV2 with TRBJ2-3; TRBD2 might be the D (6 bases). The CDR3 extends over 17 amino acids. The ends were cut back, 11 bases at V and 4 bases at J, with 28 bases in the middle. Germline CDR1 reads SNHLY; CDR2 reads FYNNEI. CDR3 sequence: CAGQVRDLPTSADTQYF. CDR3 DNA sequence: TGTGCCGGCCAAGTGCGGGACTTACCTACCAGCGCAGATACGCAGTATTTT.

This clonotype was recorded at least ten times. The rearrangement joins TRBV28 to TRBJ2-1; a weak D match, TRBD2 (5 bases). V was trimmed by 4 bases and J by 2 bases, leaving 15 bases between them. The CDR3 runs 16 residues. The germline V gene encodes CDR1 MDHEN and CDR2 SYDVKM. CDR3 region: CASSSPAAGPYNEQFF. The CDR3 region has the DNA TGTGCCAGCAGTTCCCCAGCGGCCGGACCCTACAATGAGCAGTTCTTC. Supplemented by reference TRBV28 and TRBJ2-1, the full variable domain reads DVKVTQSSRYLVKRTGEKVFLECVQDMDHENMFWYRQDPGLGLRLIYFSYDVKMKEKGDIPEGYSVSREKKERFSLILESASTNQTSMYLCASSSPAAGPYNEQFFGPGTRLTVL.

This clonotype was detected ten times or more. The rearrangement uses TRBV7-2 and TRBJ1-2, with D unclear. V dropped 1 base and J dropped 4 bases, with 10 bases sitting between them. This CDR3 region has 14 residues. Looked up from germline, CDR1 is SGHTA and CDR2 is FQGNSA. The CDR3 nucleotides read TGTGCCAGCAGCTTAGACGTAGGACCCTATGGCTACACCTTC. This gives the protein CASSLDVGPYGYTF.

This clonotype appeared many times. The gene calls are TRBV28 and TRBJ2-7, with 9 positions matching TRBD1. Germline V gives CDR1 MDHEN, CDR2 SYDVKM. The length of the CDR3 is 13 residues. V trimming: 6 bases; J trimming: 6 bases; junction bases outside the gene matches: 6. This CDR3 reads CASRGTGNSEQYF. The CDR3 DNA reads TGTGCCAGCAGGGGGACAGGGAATAGCGAGCAGTACTTC.

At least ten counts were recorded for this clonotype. DNA of the CDR3: TGTGCCAGCAGCTTAGATCGGGGGTCCTACGAGCAGTACTTC. Amino acid sequence: CASSLDRGSYEQYF. This chain connects TRBV7-9 to TRBJ2-7; D is possibly TRBD2 (6 bases). The CDR3 spans 14 residues. Germline V gene sequence: CDR1 SEHNR, CDR2 FQNEAQ (reference sequence). V lost 1 base and J 1 base, leaving 8 bases between the germline ends.

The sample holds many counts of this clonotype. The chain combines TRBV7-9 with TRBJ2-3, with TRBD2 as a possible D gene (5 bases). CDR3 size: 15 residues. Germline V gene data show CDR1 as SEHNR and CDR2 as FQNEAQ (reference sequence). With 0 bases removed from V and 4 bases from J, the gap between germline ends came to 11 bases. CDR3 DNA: TGTGCCAGCAGCTTAGCGGGAGTTTTACCAGATACGCAGTATTTT. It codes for CASSLAGVLPDTQYF.

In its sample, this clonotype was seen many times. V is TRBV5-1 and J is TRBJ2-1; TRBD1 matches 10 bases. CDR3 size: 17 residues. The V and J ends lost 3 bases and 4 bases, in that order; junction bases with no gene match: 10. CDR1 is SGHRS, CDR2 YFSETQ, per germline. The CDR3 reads CASSSSPRQGAYNEQFF. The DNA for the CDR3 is TGCGCCAGCAGCTCATCCCCAAGACAGGGGGCGTACAATGAGCAGTTCTTC.

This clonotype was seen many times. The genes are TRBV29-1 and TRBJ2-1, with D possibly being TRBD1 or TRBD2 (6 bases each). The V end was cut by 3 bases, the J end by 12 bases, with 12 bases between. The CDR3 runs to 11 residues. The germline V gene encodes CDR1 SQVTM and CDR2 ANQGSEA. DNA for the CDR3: TGCAGCGTTGAGAGGGGGGACTTGCAGTTCTTC. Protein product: CSVERGDLQFF.

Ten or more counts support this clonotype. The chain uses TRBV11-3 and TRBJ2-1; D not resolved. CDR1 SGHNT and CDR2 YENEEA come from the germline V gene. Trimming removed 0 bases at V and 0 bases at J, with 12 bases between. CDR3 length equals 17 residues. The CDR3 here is CASSLDGRPPSYNEQFF. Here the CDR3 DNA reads TGTGCCAGCAGCTTAGATGGGCGGCCTCCCTCCTACAATGAGCAGTTCTTC.

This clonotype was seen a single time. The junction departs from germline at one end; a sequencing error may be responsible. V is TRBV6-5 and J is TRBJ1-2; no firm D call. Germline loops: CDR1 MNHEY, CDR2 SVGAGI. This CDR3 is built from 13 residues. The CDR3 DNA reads TGTGCCAGCAGTTTTCACAGATCCTGTGGCTGCACCTTC. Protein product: CASSFHRSCGCTF.

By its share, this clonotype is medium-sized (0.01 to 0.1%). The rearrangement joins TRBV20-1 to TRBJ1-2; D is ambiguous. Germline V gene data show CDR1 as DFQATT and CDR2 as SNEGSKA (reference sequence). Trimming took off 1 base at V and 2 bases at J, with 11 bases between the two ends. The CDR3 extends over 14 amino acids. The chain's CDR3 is CSARGVKENYGYTF. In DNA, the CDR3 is TGCAGTGCTAGAGGGGTCAAAGAGAACTATGGCTACACCTTC.

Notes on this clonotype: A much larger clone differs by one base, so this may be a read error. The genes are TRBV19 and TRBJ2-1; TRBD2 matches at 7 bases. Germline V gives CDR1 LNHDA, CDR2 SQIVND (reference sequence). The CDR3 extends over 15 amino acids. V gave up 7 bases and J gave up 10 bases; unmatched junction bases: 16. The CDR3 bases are TGTGCCAGTATGATGACGGGAGGCCCTACCTACGAGCAGTTCTTC. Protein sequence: CASMMTGGPTYEQFF.

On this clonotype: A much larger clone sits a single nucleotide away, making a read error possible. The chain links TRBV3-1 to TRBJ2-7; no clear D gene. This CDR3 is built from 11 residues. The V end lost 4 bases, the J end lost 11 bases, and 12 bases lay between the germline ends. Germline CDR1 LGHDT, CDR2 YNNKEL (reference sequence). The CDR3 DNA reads TGTGCCAGCAGCCGAGGCCAGAGAGAGTACTTC. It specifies CASSRGQREYF.